This passage covers 10 T cell receptor beta chains from one sample sequenced in a study of shared clonotypes between healthy human individuals. TCRdb's copy holds only in-frame clones and misses some; the assay was immunoSEQ multiplex PCR. The sample yields roughly 2.6 million clones, roughly nine tenths seen once. Input material: naive CD4+ T cells sorted from blood. Noted subset: CD45RA+ positively selected. Receptors originate from a young man in good health.

V gene TRBV2 combines with J gene TRBJ2-7, with 8 bases identical to TRBD2. Unmatched junction bases numbered 10, after V lost 9 bases and J lost 0 bases. CDR1 SNHLY and CDR2 FYNNEI come from the germline V gene. The CDR3 has 15 amino acids. CDR3 in amino acids: CASQIESGSSYEQYF. In DNA form, the CDR3 reads TGTGCCAGTCAGATAGAAAGCGGGAGCTCCTACGAGCAGTACTTC. Using reference TRBV2 and TRBJ2-7 for the parts outside the CDR3, the full variable domain is EPEVTQTPSHQVTQMGQEVILRCVPISNHLYFYWYRQILGQKVEFLVSFYNNEISEKSEIFDDQFSVERPDGSNFTLKIRSTKLEDSAMYFCASQIESGSSYEQYFGPGTRLTVT.

As regards this clone: No conserved phenylalanine or tryptophan is present at the end of the CDR3, so a read error is the likely explanation. Because the CDR3's place on the DNA is in doubt, the DNA is left out and the CDR3 is given as listed by TCRdb. The chain recombines TRBV25-1 with TRBJ2-7; the tabulated D call, TRBD1, remains unverified against the DNA. The CDR3 numbers 14 amino acids, ends counted. Germline assignment: CDR1 MGHDK and CDR2 SYGVNS. This CDR3 is CASSPPTSEGQGFR.

The chain links TRBV5-5 to TRBJ1-1; a weak D match, TRBD1 (6 bases). The V and J ends lost 4 bases and 5 bases respectively, with 18 bases between them. The V gene's germline CDR1 is SGHKS and CDR2 YYEKEE (reference sequence). The length of the CDR3 is 15 residues. Here the CDR3 DNA reads TGTGCCAGCAGCCCGAACAGGGTAGAGAAAACTGAAGCTTTCTTT. Its protein is CASSPNRVEKTEAFF.

CDR3 loop: CASSETGANGYTF. CDR3 bases: TGTGCCAGCAGCGAGACAGGGGCGAATGGCTACACCTTC. V usage is TRBV28 and J usage is TRBJ1-2, with 8 positions matching TRBD1. The CDR3 length is 13 residues. V shed 6 bases, J shed 6 bases, and the junction held 6 bases outside the gene matches. CDR1 is MDHEN and CDR2 is SYDVKM in the germline V gene.

This rearrangement joins TRBV10-2 to TRBJ2-3; 13 positions match TRBD2. The trim removed 6 bases at V and 2 bases at J, leaving 5 bases unmatched. This CDR3 has 16 amino acids. Germline V gives CDR1 WSHSY, CDR2 SAAADI. The CDR3 sequence is CASSRGLAGDTDTQYF. CDR3 coding DNA: TGCGCCAGCAGCCGAGGACTAGCGGGGGACACAGATACGCAGTATTTT.

The CDR3 DNA is TGTGCCAGCAGCTTGAGGACTAGCGGGTCCTACGAGCAGTACTTC. Translating gives CASSLRTSGSYEQYF. The V and J genes are TRBV7-9 and TRBJ2-5; 11 nucleotides align to TRBD2. Judging by the DNA end, TRBJ2-7 fits better; the J call may be wrong. In germline, CDR1 is SEHNR, CDR2 FQNEAQ (reference sequence). The CDR3 runs to 15 residues.

This clone was observed a single time. The V call is TRBV27, the J call TRBJ1-2, with D hard to call. CDR3 length equals 14 residues. V lost 2 bases and J 7 bases, leaving 14 bases between the germline ends. The germline CDR1 and CDR2 sequences are MNHEY and SMNVEV (reference sequence). The CDR3 bases are TGTGCCAGCAGTTTAAGGCAGACAATAGGTGGCTACACCTTC. It encodes CASSLRQTIGGYTF.

The chain joins TRBV7-2 to TRBJ2-7, with TRBD2 matching over 10 bases. This CDR3 region has 15 residues. V lost 5 bases, J lost 5 bases, and 9 bases stayed unmatched. Germline loops: CDR1 SGHTA, CDR2 FQGNSA. Written as DNA, the CDR3 is TGTGCCAGCAGCATCTCTAGCGGGAGTTTCCACGAGCAGTACTTC. It translates to CASSISSGSFHEQYF.

This chain connects TRBV5-6 to TRBJ2-5, with D possibly called TRBD1 or TRBD2 (5 bases each). Germline CDR1 reads SGHDT; CDR2 reads YYEEEE. Trimming took 6 bases from V and 2 from J, leaving 20 bases between them. The CDR3 is 16 residues long. The CDR3 sequence is CASTPVGASPQETQYF. For the CDR3, the DNA is TGTGCCAGCACCCCGGTCGGGGCGTCCCCACAAGAGACCCAGTACTTC.

In this sample, this clone turned up once. The chain joins TRBV2 to TRBJ1-2; D perhaps matches TRBD1 (5 bases). Germline CDR1 and CDR2: SNHLY and FYNNEI. This CDR3 contains 13 residues. V lost 5 bases to trimming and J lost 6 bases, with 13 bases between them. This chain's CDR3 is CASSPEGLDGYTF. The CDR3 DNA is TGTGCCAGCAGTCCAGAGGGGCTCGATGGCTACACCTTC. The full variable domain, with the rest looked up from reference TRBV2 and TRBJ1-2, is EPEVTQTPSHQVTQMGQEVILRCVPISNHLYFYWYRQILGQKVEFLVSFYNNEISEKSEIFDDQFSVERPDGSNFTLKIRSTKLEDSAMYFCASSPEGLDGYTFGSGTRLTVV.